The 20 T cell receptor beta chains below come from one sample, sequenced in a study of cytomegalovirus exposure and HLA in healthy donors. It was with 60 Vbeta and 13 Jbeta primers that the PCR ran. TCRdb keeps only in-frame clones here, not all; method: immunoSEQ multiplex PCR. The table shows around 170,000 clones, with roughly 77% occurring only once. The source material was PBMCs. These receptors all stem from a woman aged 30 to 39 in good health and CMV-seronegative.

Only one count was recorded for this clone. This sequence joins TRBV7-6 and TRBJ1-1, with D possibly being TRBD1 (5 bases). The germline gives CDR1 SGHVS, CDR2 FNYEAQ. The CDR3 length is 15 residues. V lost 0 bases to trimming and J lost 4 bases, with 12 bases between them. Here the CDR3 DNA reads TGTGCCAGCAGCTTAGCTCCGACAGTTCGCACTGAAGCTTTCTTT. This encodes CASSLAPTVRTEAFF.

This clone came up a few times. The DNA for the CDR3 is TGTGCCATCAGTGACGGTCCAAGTAACACTGAAGCTTTCTTT. Its translation: CAISDGPSNTEAFF. The chain couples TRBV10-3 to TRBJ1-1; D not resolved. V was shortened by 3 bases and J by 2 bases, with 10 bases between the two germline ends. The CDR3 has 14 amino acids. Per the germline V gene, CDR1 is ENHRY and CDR2 is SYGVKD.

This clone was seen only once. The gene calls are TRBV5-4 and TRBJ1-3, with 7 bases aligning to TRBD1. This CDR3 is 15 amino acids long. The germline CDR1 and CDR2 sequences are SGHNT and YYREEE (reference sequence). The junction had 4 bases not matched to a gene; V was cut back by 0 bases and J by 4 bases. The CDR3 sequence is CASSLGQGRGNTIYF. The CDR3 coding sequence is TGTGCCAGCAGCTTGGGACAGGGCAGGGGAAACACCATATATTTT.

The chain combines TRBV9 with TRBJ2-2; 7 bases fit TRBD1. Germline loops: CDR1 SGDLS, CDR2 YYNGEE. There are 15 residues in the CDR3. V gave up 4 bases and J gave up 1 base; unmatched junction bases: 4. CDR3 in amino acids: CASSYGQVNTGELFF. The CDR3 DNA is TGTGCCAGCAGCTATGGACAGGTGAACACCGGGGAGCTGTTTTTT.

The chain couples TRBV5-1 to TRBJ2-7; D is possibly TRBD1 (5 bases). The germline V and J ends were trimmed by 0 bases and 2 bases, with 15 bases remaining between them. CDR1 and CDR2 (germline): SGHRS, YFSETQ. The CDR3 is 16 residues long. In nucleotides, the CDR3 is TGCGCCAGCAGCTTGGGTGGTGACAGCTTTGCCTACGAGCAGTACTTC. The encoded protein is CASSLGGDSFAYEQYF.

This clone was recorded once. The chain joins TRBV29-1 to TRBJ1-2; 7 bases match TRBD1. Germline CDR1 SQVTM, CDR2 ANQGSEA. The CDR3 covers 14 residues. V gave up 3 bases and J gave up 3 bases; unmatched junction bases: 7. The CDR3, as DNA: TGCAGCGTTGATCGGGCTGGACAGGACTATGGCTACACCTTC. As protein: CSVDRAGQDYGYTF.

Note on this clone: The junction departs from germline at one end; a sequencing error may be responsible. The chain employs TRBV29-1 and TRBJ1-4; TRBD1 matches at 12 bases. CDR1 and CDR2 (germline): SQVTM, ANQGSEA. The CDR3 totals 17 residues. CDR3 region: CSVQDSGTGGGNEKLFF. The CDR3 DNA follows: TGCAGCGTTCAAGACTCCGGGACAGGGGGCGGAAATGAAAAACTGTTTTTT.

V and J are TRBV4-2 and TRBJ1-2; no reliable D call. Per the germline V gene, CDR1 is LGHNA and CDR2 is YNFKEQ. The V and J ends lost 4 bases and 2 bases respectively, with 20 bases between them. The CDR3 length is 17 residues. CDR3 sequence: CASSPMGEFSLNYGYTF. Written as DNA, the CDR3 is TGTGCCAGCAGCCCCATGGGAGAGTTCTCCTTGAACTATGGCTACACCTTC.

V and J are TRBV18 and TRBJ2-6, with no clear D. Germline-derived CDR1 and CDR2 are KGHSH and LQKENI. The CDR3 is 17 residues long. V lost 2 bases to trimming and J lost 0 bases, with 11 bases between them. CDR3 region: CASSPLSTASGANVLTF. CDR3 nucleotides: TGTGCCAGCTCACCATTGAGTACAGCCTCTGGGGCCAACGTCCTGACTTTC.

On this clone itself: The sample contains more than one DNA sequence encoding this CDR3. This sequence joins TRBV30 and TRBJ2-7; TRBD2 is a possible D gene (5 bases). The CDR3 is 13 residues long. Trimming shortened V by 2 bases and J by 0 bases, and 8 bases separated the two germline ends. Germline V gene lookup returns CDR1 GTSNPN and CDR2 SVGIG (reference sequence). The CDR3 reads CAWSPGSSYEQYF. CDR3 nucleotide sequence: TGTGCCTGGAGTCCGGGGAGCTCCTACGAGCAGTACTTC. The whole variable domain, filled in from reference TRBV30 and TRBJ2-7, reads SQTIHQWPATLVQPVGSPLSLECTVEGTSNPNLYWYRQAAGRGLQLLFYSVGIGQISSEVPQNLSASRPQDRQFILSSKKLLLSDSGFYLCAWSPGSSYEQYFGPGTRLTVT.

The rearrangement links TRBV7-2 to TRBJ1-1, with a tentative D call TRBD1 (6 bases). Trimming left V 7 bases short and J 1 base short, with 10 bases between. This CDR3 spans 13 amino acids. Germline lookup yields CDR1 SGHTA and CDR2 FQGNSA. This CDR3 reads CASTRGGNTEAFF. CDR3 coding DNA: TGTGCCAGCACCCGAGGGGGGAACACTGAAGCTTTCTTT. The whole variable domain, remainder taken from reference TRBV7-2 and TRBJ1-1, is GAGVSQSPSNKVTEKGKDVELRCDPISGHTALYWYRQSLGQGLEFLIYFQGNSAPDKSGLPSDRFSAERTGGSVSTLTIQRTQQEDSAVYLCASTRGGNTEAFFGQGTRLTVV.

This chain joins TRBV5-6 and TRBJ2-3; D is uncertain. The CDR3 is 14 amino acids. V was cut by 0 bases and J by 1 base, with 6 bases left in between. Germline-derived CDR1 and CDR2 are SGHDT and YYEEEE. The CDR3 sequence: CASSLEARTDTQYF. The CDR3 nucleotides read TGTGCCAGCAGCTTGGAAGCGCGCACAGATACGCAGTATTTT.

The chain employs TRBV4-2 and TRBJ2-7, with TRBD2 matching 15 bases. The J segment lost 4 bases and the V segment lost 0 bases, leaving 1 base of the junction unmatched. CDR1 and CDR2 (germline): LGHNA, YNFKEQ. CDR3 length: 16 residues. CDR3 region: CASSQEGTSGGYEQYF. The CDR3 DNA sequence: TGTGCCAGCAGCCAAGAGGGGACTAGCGGGGGGTACGAGCAGTACTTC.

The genes are TRBV2 and TRBJ2-6, with TRBD1 matching 9 bases. After removal of 7 bases from V and 2 bases from J, the junction contained 12 bases not matched to a gene. Germline loops: CDR1 SNHLY, CDR2 FYNNEI. The CDR3 length is 18 residues. This CDR3 is CASKGLGTGLAGANVLTF. The CDR3 nucleotides are TGTGCCAGCAAGGGCCTTGGGACAGGGCTTGCTGGGGCCAACGTCCTGACTTTC.

The chain recombines TRBV5-1 with TRBJ2-1; 7 bases align to TRBD1. Trimming at V came to 0 bases and at J to 3 bases, leaving 3 bases not matched to a gene. This CDR3 comprises 15 residues. CDR1 is SGHRS and CDR2 is YFSETQ in the germline V gene. This CDR3 reads CASSLEGAVYNEQFF. The DNA for the CDR3 is TGCGCCAGCAGCTTGGAGGGGGCAGTCTACAATGAGCAGTTCTTC.

The V and J genes are TRBV4-2 and TRBJ2-1, with 9 bases lining up with TRBD2. J gave up 5 bases and V 0 bases, and 2 bases lay outside the gene matches. This CDR3 comprises 15 residues. CDR1 is LGHNA and CDR2 is YNFKEQ in the germline V gene. CDR3 nucleotide sequence: TGTGCCAGCAGCCAAGAAGGCGGGGGGGACAATGAGCAGTTCTTC. Translating it yields CASSQEGGGDNEQFF.

The chain combines TRBV7-9 with TRBJ1-6; 10 bases map to TRBD1. The CDR3 is made up of 15 amino acids. The V gene's germline CDR1 is SEHNR and CDR2 FQNEAQ (reference sequence). V lost 1 base, J lost 13 bases, and 7 bases stayed unmatched. CDR3 sequence: CASSLGQGASLPLHF. As DNA, the CDR3 is TGTGCCAGCAGCTTAGGACAGGGGGCCTCCCTGCCCCTCCACTTT.

V usage is TRBV15 and J usage is TRBJ1-4; D is ambiguous. Trimming cost V 5 bases and J 0 bases, with 19 bases left between them. CDR1 LNHNV and CDR2 YYDKDF come from the germline V gene (reference sequence). The CDR3 is 18 amino acids. The CDR3, as DNA: TGTGCCACCAGCTCTGATGCGGGAGGGATGGCAACTAATGAAAAACTGTTTTTT. This gives the protein CATSSDAGGMATNEKLFF. The whole variable domain, remainder taken from reference TRBV15 and TRBJ1-4, is DAMVIQNPRYQVTQFGKPVTLSCSQTLNHNVMYWYQQKSSQAPKLLFHYYDKDFNNEADTPDNFQSRRPNTSFCFLDIRSPGLGDTAMYLCATSSDAGGMATNEKLFFGSGTQLSVL.

V usage is TRBV5-4 and J usage is TRBJ1-2; possible D gene TRBD1, 6 bases. The CDR3 contains 13 residues. Germline V CDR1 and CDR2: SGHNT, YYREEE (reference sequence). V shed 0 bases and J shed 7 bases, with 10 bases lying between them. CDR3 bases: TGTGCCAGCAGCTTGGAGGGGGGGAGTGGCTACACCTTC. Translating gives CASSLEGGSGYTF.

This clone turned up a few times. The chain joins TRBV7-6 to TRBJ2-5, with a possible D match to TRBD1 (5 bases). V shed 5 bases and J shed 6 bases, with 13 bases lying between them. This CDR3 comprises 13 residues. Germline V CDR1 and CDR2: SGHVS, FNYEAQ. The CDR3 sequence is CASSPDSIQTQYF. The CDR3 DNA follows: TGTGCCAGCAGCCCCGACAGCATTCAGACCCAGTACTTC.